These T cell receptor beta chains were read from a single sample in a study of cytomegalovirus exposure and HLA in healthy donors. Generated by immunoSEQ multiplex PCR, the TCRdb table keeps only in-frame clones and is missing some. The top ten clones hold over 3% of a sample with around 55,000 clones, around nine tenths of them seen once. Sequencing used PBMCs. These receptors were taken from a man in his late teens or twenties in good health and CMV-seronegative. The conserved cysteine and the conserved F or W are not part of the CDR3 here. The order of the fields is J gene, V gene, CDR3 protein.

>TRBJ2-7|TRBV11-2
ASSLTHRTSYEQY
>TRBJ2-7|TRBV14
ASSQVQGYEQY
>TRBJ2-1|TRBV28
ASSLAKDNEQF
>TRBJ1-1|TRBV7-5
ARSPRGQLNTEAF
>TRBJ2-1|TRBV6-1
ASSERTGGGNEQF
>TRBJ1-1|TRBV5-4
ASSLGKFQGTNTEAF
>TRBJ2-7|TRBV7-2
ASSPLGGGPYEQY
>TRBJ1-1|TRBV6-5
ASSSLSTGVNTEAF
>TRBJ2-5|TRBV7-3
ASSSLLPNRKLQETQY
>TRBJ2-7|TRBV11-2
ASSLAQDRAYEQY
>TRBJ2-5|TRBV6-1
ASSEGQGQETQY
>TRBJ1-5|TRBV27
ASSFEGLGNQPQH
>TRBJ2-1|TRBV7-9
ASSLERRQF
>TRBJ2-1|TRBV5-1
ASSPTKNEQF
>TRBJ2-7|TRBV6-1
ASIPDRGYEQY
>TRBJ2-7|TRBV6-6
ASTAGQGAYEQY
>TRBJ1-2|TRBV28
ASSSDSRGYGYT
>TRBJ2-7|TRBV5-6
ASSLLDREKQY
>TRBJ1-2|TRBV28
ASSGLNWTGNYGYT
>TRBJ2-1|TRBV2
AIAGAGDYNEQF
>TRBJ1-5|TRBV7-3
ASSLSADQPQH
>TRBJ1-2|TRBV19
ASSRGFGYGYT
>TRBJ1-2|TRBV19
ASREDGRAYYGYT
>TRBJ2-1|TRBV4-1
ASSQGLRTSGFLYEQF
>TRBJ1-1|TRBV28
ASSPGWGNTEAF
>TRBJ2-2|TRBV4-2
ASSQPTGTGRPGELF
>TRBJ1-4|TRBV7-8
ASSLGGTGTGEKLF